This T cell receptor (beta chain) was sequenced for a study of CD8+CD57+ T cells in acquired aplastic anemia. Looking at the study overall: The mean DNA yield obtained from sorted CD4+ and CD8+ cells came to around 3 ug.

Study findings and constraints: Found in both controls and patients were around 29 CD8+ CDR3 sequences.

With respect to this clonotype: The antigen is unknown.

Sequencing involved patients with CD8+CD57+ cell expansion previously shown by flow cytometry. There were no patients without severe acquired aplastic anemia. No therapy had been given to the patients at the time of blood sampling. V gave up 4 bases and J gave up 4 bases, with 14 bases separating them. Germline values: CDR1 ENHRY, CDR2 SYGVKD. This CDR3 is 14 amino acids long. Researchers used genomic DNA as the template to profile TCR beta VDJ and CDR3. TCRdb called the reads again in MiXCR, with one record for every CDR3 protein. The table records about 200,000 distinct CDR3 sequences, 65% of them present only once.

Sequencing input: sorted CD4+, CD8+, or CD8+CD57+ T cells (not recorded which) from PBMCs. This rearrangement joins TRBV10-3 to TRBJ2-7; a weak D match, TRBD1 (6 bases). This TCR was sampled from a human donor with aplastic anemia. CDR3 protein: CAISGRQDSYEQYF. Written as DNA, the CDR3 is TGTGCCATCAGTGGACGGCAGGACAGTTACGAGCAGTACTTC.